This TCR beta chain stems from a study of blood T cells in healthy people across ages. This CDR3 has 15 amino acids. Germline V CDR1 and CDR2: SGHAT, FQNNGV. The ends lost 5 bases at V and 5 bases at J; junction bases unmatched: 10. A sample-barcoded 5' primer and a J-beta primer mix were used in a second PCR of about 7 to 12 cycles. From the 5' RACE reads, TCRdb called clonotypes with MiXCR, one entry per CDR3 protein. The sample holds over a million distinct CDR3 sequences, around 25% seen once. In this sample, this clonotype turned up a few times. This same sample was also part of a study on T cells of mothers and their children.

This TCR was recovered from a girl aged 2 to 10 in good health. Sequenced: blood. The chain has TRBV11-2 and TRBJ2-5; TRBD2 matches at 8 bases. The DNA of the CDR3 is TGTGCCAGCAGCCCCTCAGCGGGGGCGTTGGAGACCCAGTACTTC. This translates into CASSPSAGALETQYF.